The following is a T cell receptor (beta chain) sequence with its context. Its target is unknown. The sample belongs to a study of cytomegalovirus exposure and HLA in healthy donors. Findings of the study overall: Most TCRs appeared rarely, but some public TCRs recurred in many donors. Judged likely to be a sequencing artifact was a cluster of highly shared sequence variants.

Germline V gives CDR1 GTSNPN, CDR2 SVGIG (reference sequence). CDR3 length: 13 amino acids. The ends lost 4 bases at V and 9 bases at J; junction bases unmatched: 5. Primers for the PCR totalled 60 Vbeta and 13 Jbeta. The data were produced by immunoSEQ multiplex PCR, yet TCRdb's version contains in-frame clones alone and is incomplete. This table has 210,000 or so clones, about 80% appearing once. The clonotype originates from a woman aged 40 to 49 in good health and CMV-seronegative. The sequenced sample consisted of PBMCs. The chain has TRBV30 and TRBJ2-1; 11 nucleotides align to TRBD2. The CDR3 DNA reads TGTGCCTGGAAGCACGGGACTAGCGGTGAGCAGTTCTTC. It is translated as CAWKHGTSGEQFF.